A selection of T cell receptor beta chains follows, all from one sample in a study of response to subunit inactivated influenza vaccine. TCRdb used MiXCR to reprocess the RT-PCR reads, holding one entry per CDR3 protein. The sample has about 190,000 distinct CDR3 sequences; approximately 14% are singletons. Sequenced material: CD8+ T cells sorted from PBMCs, taken more than 4 days after vaccination. The receptors here all came from a man aged 45-60 years who received an inactivated influenza vaccine. CDR3s include the opening cysteine and the closing phenylalanine or tryptophan. A D gene is named only where the DNA matches it firmly. Rows may omit the clone size; those that give it use once, few, many or a size class.

d_call,v_call,clone_size,j_call,cdr3_nt,cdr3_aa
-,TRBV12-3/TRBV12-4,few,TRBJ2-1,TGTGCCAGCAGTTTAGGTCTACCGAGCTCCTACAATGAGCAGTTCTTC,CASSLGLPSSYNEQFF
TRBD1,TRBV6-2/TRBV6-3,many,TRBJ2-7,TGTGCCGGCGGACAGGGTTCTTACGAGCAGTACTTC,CAGGQGSYEQYF
-,TRBV7-6,few,TRBJ2-2,TGTGCCAGCAGCTTACGACAGCCGTCGTGGGGGGAGCTGTTTTTT,CASSLRQPSWGELFF
-,TRBV15,-,TRBJ2-5,TGTGCCACCAGCAGAGAATTATTGACAGAAATCCCTCAAGAGACCCAGTACTTC,CATSRELLTEIPQETQYF
-,TRBV5-1,-,TRBJ2-1,TGCGCCAGCAGCTTGGCCAGTCTCGGGGCGAGCTCCTACAATGAGCAGTTCTTC,CASSLASLGASSYNEQFF
TRBD1,TRBV15,many,TRBJ2-1,TGTGCCACCAGCACCACTGCCGGCGGGACAGGCTACAATGAGCAGTTCTTC,CATSTTAGGTGYNEQFF
-,TRBV5-1,-,TRBJ2-7,TGCGCCAGCAGCTGGGGACCGACCTCCTACGAGCAGTACTTC,CASSWGPTSYEQYF
-,TRBV3-1,-,TRBJ2-7,TGTGCCAGCAGCCCTGGCGGGGCCGCCTACGAGCAGTACTTC,CASSPGGAAYEQYF
-,TRBV20-1,many,TRBJ1-5,TGCAGTGCTACCCAATTAGGGGGCAATCAGCCCCAGCATTTT,CSATQLGGNQPQHF
TRBD1,TRBV27,-,TRBJ2-4,TGTGCCAGCAGGCCCCTGGGGCAGGGGGAAAACATTCAGTACTTC,CASRPLGQGENIQYF
-,TRBV4-2,-,TRBJ2-7,TGTGCCAGCAGCAAGTCGAGGCTAGCGCCTATCTCCTACGAGCAGTACTTC,CASSKSRLAPISYEQYF
TRBD1,TRBV6-2/TRBV6-3,-,TRBJ2-1,TGTGCCAGCAGAACCGGGACAGGACAGTTCTTC,CASRTGTGQFF
-,TRBV4-1,few,TRBJ1-4,TGCGCCAGCAGCCGGGAGGGTGAAAAACTGTTTTTT,CASSREGEKLFF
-,TRBV10-3,many,TRBJ2-3,TGTGCCATCAGTGATGGCGGGCCAAGAGTCACAGATACGCAGTATTTT,CAISDGGPRVTDTQYF
-,TRBV5-5,few,TRBJ1-2,TGTGCCAGCAGCTTGGAAAGGGGGGCGGAAGTTTACTATGGCTACACCTTC,CASSLERGAEVYYGYTF
TRBD1,TRBV3-1,-,TRBJ2-5,TGTGCCAGCAGCCAAGGACCGGGACAGGGTTGGGAGACCCAGTACTTC,CASSQGPGQGWETQYF
-,TRBV19,-,TRBJ2-2,TGTGCCAGTAGTATTCGAGCGTTCACCGGGGAGCTGTTTTTT,CASSIRAFTGELFF
-,TRBV7-9,many,TRBJ2-7,TGTGCCAGCAGCTTACCGGCTAACCCCTACGCTTACGAGCAGTACTTC,CASSLPANPYAYEQYF
-,TRBV25-1,few,TRBJ2-6,TGTGCCAGCAGTGCCTATGGTACTGGGGCCAACGTCCTGACTTTC,CASSAYGTGANVLTF
TRBD2,TRBV20-1,many,TRBJ2-1,TGCAGTGCTAGAGATCGGGCTAGCGGGAGGGCTGAGCAGTTCTTC,CSARDRASGRAEQFF
TRBD2,TRBV5-6,few,TRBJ2-3,TGTGCCAGCAGCTTCTTCCGGACTAGCGGGAGGAAGGGCACAGATACGCAGTATTTT,CASSFFRTSGRKGTDTQYF
-,TRBV12-3/TRBV12-4,many,TRBJ2-2,TGTGCCAGCAGTGTTCAAAACACCGGGGAGCTGTTTTTT,CASSVQNTGELFF
-,TRBV25-1,once,TRBJ2-3,TGTGCCAGCAGTCGTGGATCTCTGGATACGCAGTATTTT,CASSRGSLDTQYF
-,TRBV13,-,TRBJ2-1,TGTGCCAGCAGCTTAAGGGGGGTAAGCTACAATGAGCAGTTCTTC,CASSLRGVSYNEQFF
-,TRBV12-3/TRBV12-4,few,TRBJ2-1,TGTGCCAGCAGTTTAGTTGGATACAGGGTTTACAATGAGCAGTTCTTC,CASSLVGYRVYNEQFF
TRBD2,TRBV5-1,-,TRBJ2-3,TGCGCCAGCAGCGCGTACGGATGGACTAGCGGGAGGTCAGATACGCAGTATTTT,CASSAYGWTSGRSDTQYF
-,TRBV12-3/TRBV12-4,few,TRBJ1-5,TGTGCCAGCAGTTTTGGGGACCATGGCATCAGGCCCCAGCATTTT,CASSFGDHGIRPQHF
-,TRBV25-1,many,TRBJ2-1,TGTGCCAGCAGTGAATATAATGAGCAGTTCTTC,CASSEYNEQFF
TRBD1,TRBV20-1,few,TRBJ1-4,TGCAGTGCCGAAGGACAGGATTCTAATGAAAAACTGTTTTTT,CSAEGQDSNEKLFF
TRBD1,TRBV15,-,TRBJ2-1,TGTGCCACCCGTGGGACAGGGTTGAGGAATGAGCAGTTCTTC,CATRGTGLRNEQFF
-,TRBV28,-,TRBJ1-1,TGTGCCAGCATGGACACCAACACTGAAGCTTTCTTT,CASMDTNTEAFF
-,TRBV7-9,-,TRBJ2-7,TGTGCCAGCAGCTTAACGGCCATCTACGAGCAGTACTTC,CASSLTAIYEQYF
-,TRBV4-1,few,TRBJ2-7,TGCGCCAGCAGCCAAGGCCCCCAGAACTCCTACGAGCAGTACTTC,CASSQGPQNSYEQYF
-,TRBV4-2,few,TRBJ1-5,TGTGCCAGCAGCCAAGATTTCCAGACTAATCAGCCCCAGCATTTT,CASSQDFQTNQPQHF
TRBD1,TRBV28,-,TRBJ2-7,TGTGCCAGCCCCCGACAGGGGACAGGGGAATGCGAGCTGTACTTC,CASPRQGTGECELYF
-,TRBV5-1,few,TRBJ2-7,TGCGCCAGCTTGGGGACCGTCCCCTACGAGCAGTACTTC,CASLGTVPYEQYF
TRBD1,TRBV12-3/TRBV12-4,-,TRBJ2-7,TGTGCCAGCAGCTTAGACAGGGGGGTCGACGAGCAGTACTTC,CASSLDRGVDEQYF
-,TRBV6-2/TRBV6-3,-,TRBJ2-1,TGTGCCAGCAACATCCGACAGATGGATGAGCAGTTCTTC,CASNIRQMDEQFF
-,TRBV29-1,many,TRBJ2-7,TGCAGCGTGGCCACGGGACGTAAGTACGAGCAGTACTTC,CSVATGRKYEQYF
-,TRBV6-1,-,TRBJ2-5,TGTGCCAGCAGTGGGGACGGTCCATCGGGGACCCAGTACTTC,CASSGDGPSGTQYF
TRBD2,TRBV28,few,TRBJ2-7,TGTGCCAGCAGACCTCTCCTAGCGGGAGGTTCCTACGAGCAGTACTTC,CASRPLLAGGSYEQYF
TRBD1,TRBV5-6,-,TRBJ1-1,TGTGCCAGCAGCCTGGACAGGGGGAACACTGAAGCTTTCTTT,CASSLDRGNTEAFF
-,TRBV7-2,-,TRBJ2-5,TGTGCCAGCAGCTTAGCTGGTAGCGTGGAGACCCAGTACTTC,CASSLAGSVETQYF
-,TRBV6-5,many,TRBJ2-5,TGTGCCAGCAGTTACTCCCGGTTCCAAGAGACCCAGTACTTC,CASSYSRFQETQYF
-,TRBV6-1,many,TRBJ2-6,TGTGCCACGGGACCCCTCAGTAGCTCTGGGGCCAACGTCCTGACTTTC,CATGPLSSSGANVLTF
TRBD2,TRBV10-3,-,TRBJ2-1,TGTGCCATCAGTGGGACTAGCGGGGGGGCCTCCAATGAGCAGTTCTTC,CAISGTSGGASNEQFF
-,TRBV5-5,few,TRBJ2-7,TGTGCCAGCAGCTTGGTGGACAGAGCCTACGAGCAGTACTTC,CASSLVDRAYEQYF
TRBD2,TRBV15,-,TRBJ2-1,TGTGCCACCAGCGAGATCCTAGCGGGTGAGCAGTTCTTC,CATSEILAGEQFF
-,TRBV6-2/TRBV6-3,once,TRBJ2-7,TGTGCCAGCAGTTACGAGGTTTCACTGTACGAGCAGTACTTC,CASSYEVSLYEQYF